This TCR beta chain was obtained from a study of blood T cell repertoires in COVID-19 (dated by TCRdb to about 2020). About the study as a whole: The collaborator samples originated in the United States, Italy and Spain and spanned the acute and convalescent phases of COVID-19. The prospective study material was composed of cDNA or gDNA derived from T cells, B-cell-depleted T cells, or PBMCs. Deeply sampled blood TCRbeta repertoires from subjects exposed to, actively infected with, or recovered from COVID-19 were included in the dataset. The repertoires were made available in a free public database intended to serve as a resource for research on the immune response to SARS-CoV-2. The samples were drawn from two sources: the first 160 participants of the ongoing ImmuneRACE study, and over 950 subjects contributed by 6 global collaborators. A de-identified subject ID, COVID-19 status, age in years and sex were almost always included in the sample metadata. Where HLA class I and class II types were available, the types were taken from metadata supplied by the sample provider, not from assay-based typing. Results and caveats for the whole study, not just this receptor: How much clinical and demographic metadata was included differed by source and by participant, and the metadata was provided uncurated.

There are 16 amino acids in the CDR3, from cysteine to phenylalanine inclusive. Only the CDR3 portion is preserved as DNA: 48 bases, with reading frame beginning at the first base. As encoded in the germline V gene, CDR1 is SGHRS while CDR2 is YFSETQ. V is cut back by 1 base and J by 5 bases, with 6 bases in the junction unmatched. On this clone: Its target antigen remains unknown. The input lacks base qualities; no much larger clone sits a single base away.

Each collaborating institution followed its own protocols to collect whole blood in K2EDTA tubes. For TCRbeta analysis, collaborators shipped samples in one of three forms: frozen whole blood, isolated PBMCs, or DNA extracted from either of those sample types. The immunoSEQ Assay, a bias-controlled multiplex PCR, was used to amplify TCRbeta CDR3 regions from genomic DNA. The original methods were these. The number of nucleated cells in each sample was estimated by amplification of reference gene primers within the assay. To quantify the absolute abundance of each unique TCRbeta CDR3 rearrangement, sequence reads were collapsed and filtered. Productive Simpson clonality was computed per sample as the square root of Simpson's diversity index over productive rearrangements. TCRdb holds this immuneACCESS table with in-frame rearrangements only. Some clones are missing; in checked studies, unresolved V genes explain under half, and the rest has no known cause. V and J calls and clone size are given by that table; D and trimming were obtained from the DNA. The sample data list fewer than 80,000 clones, and more than 75% of these were observed just once. The ten largest clones add up to roughly a fifth of the sample.

The TCR originated in a human donor in a cohort sampled during active COVID-19. Sequencing used peripheral blood. The chain couples TRBV5-1 to TRBJ2-5; 12 junctional bases match TRBD2. At the DNA level, the sequence is TGCGCCAGCAGCTTGAGGACTAGCGGGGTCGGGGAGACCCAGTACTTC. It is translated as CASSLRTSGVGETQYF.